This T cell receptor beta chain comes out of a study of molecular identifiers for immune sequencing clone quantification. Findings and limits, study-wide: Jurkat TCR RNA from one cell was spiked into more than 800,000 naive cells, and it was reportedly detectable there. Clones above 20 RNA copies held over 97% of effector molecules, under 1% in naive cells.

CDR3 length equals 14 residues. Germline lookup yields CDR1 MDHEN and CDR2 SYDVKM. Making the bulk TCR libraries relied on previously described methods and listed TCR primers. Each CDR3 protein is one row after TCRdb ran MiXCR on the PCR reads. This sample has 60,000 to 70,000 distinct CDR3 sequences; less than 20% occur once, and the top ten carry approximately 1.4%. With respect to this clonotype: Antigen unknown. This could be a read error, since a much larger clone is one nucleotide away.

The V gene is TRBV28, the J gene TRBJ1-4; the match to TRBD1 covers 7 bases. This sequence was found in a human donor in good health. Some libraries in this study had Jurkat cell RNA spiked in. Sequencing was performed on naive CD8+ T cells from blood, with Jurkat cell RNA spiked in. Noted subset: FACS-sorted CD8+CD4-CCR7+CD45RA+ naive T cells. CDR3 loop: CASSFTGVGEKLVF. CDR3 coding DNA: TGTGCCAGCAGTTTCACAGGGGTGGGCGAAAAACTGGTTTTT. The full variable domain, completed using reference TRBV28 and TRBJ1-4, is DVKVTQSSRYLVKRTGEKVFLECVQDMDHENMFWYRQDPGLGLRLIYFSYDVKMKEKGDIPEGYSVSREKKERFSLILESASTNQTSMYLCASSFTGVGEKLVFGSGTQLSVL.